The next 26 T cell receptor beta chains were all read from a single sample in a study of cytomegalovirus exposure and HLA in healthy donors. The PCR was carried out with 60 Vbeta primers and 13 Jbeta primers. Repertoires were generated with immunoSEQ multiplex PCR, while TCRdb's copy carries only in-frame clones and drops some. The table lists some 180,000 clones, 82% of them singletons, with 1.5% to 1.9% in the top ten. The sample taken for sequencing was PBMCs. The receptor set was obtained from a man aged 35 to 55 in good health and CMV-seronegative.

This clone was seen only a few times. The V and J genes are TRBV29-1 and TRBJ2-7; TRBD2 agrees at 15 bases. The CDR3 consists of 15 residues. With V trimmed by 4 bases and J by 4 bases, 5 bases remained unmatched. Per germline, CDR1 SQVTM and CDR2 ANQGSEA. CDR3 bases: TGCAGCGTTGTAGGACTAGCGGGAGGGCCGTACGAGCAGTACTTC. Amino acid sequence: CSVVGLAGGPYEQYF.

This clone was seen a single time. V and J are TRBV11-2 and TRBJ2-1; 7 nucleotides match TRBD1. The CDR3 has 14 amino acids. V lost 4 bases, J lost 9 bases, and 9 bases stayed unmatched. In germline, CDR1 is SGHAT, CDR2 FQNNGV. The CDR3 DNA sequence: TGTGCCAGCAGCTCAAATACAGGGGTGGGTGAGCAGTTCTTC. Translating gives CASSSNTGVGEQFF.

This clone was detected a few times. The chain recombines TRBV5-1 with TRBJ2-1, with no clear D. The V end was cut by 0 bases, the J end by 0 bases, with 13 bases between. CDR3 length equals 17 residues. Germline values: CDR1 SGHRS, CDR2 YFSETQ. CDR3 coding DNA: TGCGCCAGCAGCTTGGCCGTTGGGCAAAGCTCCTACAATGAGCAGTTCTTC. Residues: CASSLAVGQSSYNEQFF.

The chain couples TRBV7-8 to TRBJ2-7, with 10 bases lining up with TRBD1. Losses at the gene ends were 3 bases for V and 3 bases for J; bases not matched to a gene: 5. This CDR3 region has 15 residues. Germline CDR1 SGHVS, CDR2 FQNEAQ. CDR3 sequence: CASSLTGGRLYEQYF. CDR3 bases: TGTGCCAGCAGCTTGACAGGGGGCAGACTCTACGAGCAGTACTTC. The variable domain in full, completed from reference TRBV7-8 and TRBJ2-7, reads GAGVSQSPRYKVAKRGQDVALRCDPISGHVSLFWYQQALGQGPEFLTYFQNEAQLDKSGLPSDRFFAERPEGSVSTLKIQRTQQEDSAVYLCASSLTGGRLYEQYFGPGTRLTVT.

In regard to this clone: The same CDR3 arises from other DNA sequences in this sample as well. V is TRBV18 and J is TRBJ2-7; 7 bases agree with TRBD1. Germline CDR1 is KGHSH and CDR2 is LQKENI. The V and J ends lost 4 bases and 1 base, in that order; junction bases with no gene match: 1. The CDR3 extends over 13 amino acids. CDR3 residues: CASSRQGSYEQYF. As DNA, the CDR3 is TGTGCCAGCTCACGACAGGGATCCTACGAGCAGTACTTC.

V and J are TRBV4-3 and TRBJ1-1; D is unclear. There are 14 residues in the CDR3. Trimming pared 0 bases from V and 3 bases from J, leaving 8 bases between. The germline V gene has CDR1 LGHNA and CDR2 YSLEER. The CDR3 DNA follows: TGCGCCAGCAGCCAAGAGTACGAGGACACTGAAGCTTTCTTT. This encodes CASSQEYEDTEAFF.

V usage is TRBV7-2 and J usage is TRBJ2-7; TRBD1 is a possible D gene (5 bases). Germline lookup yields CDR1 SGHTA and CDR2 FQGNSA. This CDR3 has 14 amino acids. The ends were cut back, 1 base at V and 5 bases at J, with 12 bases in the middle. CDR3 residues: CASSLDGLGDEQYF. CDR3 DNA: TGTGCCAGCAGCTTAGACGGGCTAGGGGACGAGCAGTACTTC.

The table lists this clone with a few counts. The rearrangement joins TRBV5-1 to TRBJ1-1; D is unclear. Germline values: CDR1 SGHRS, CDR2 YFSETQ. The CDR3 is 16 residues long. Trimming took off 1 base at V and 0 bases at J, with 13 bases between the two ends. The CDR3 here is CASSLIETFMNTEAFF. The DNA for the CDR3 is TGCGCCAGCAGCTTGATCGAGACATTCATGAACACTGAAGCTTTCTTT.

Only one count was recorded for this clone. The genes are TRBV28 and TRBJ1-4; unclear D gene. CDR1 is MDHEN, CDR2 SYDVKM, per germline. The CDR3 runs to 12 residues. Trimming removed 3 bases at V and 8 bases at J, with 7 bases between. CDR3 region: CASSLEGEKLFF. Written as DNA, the CDR3 is TGTGCCAGCAGTTTGGAGGGAGAAAAACTGTTTTTT.

Worth noting for this clone: Distinct nucleotide sequences in the sample also encode this CDR3. This chain uses TRBV5-4 with TRBJ2-2, with D perhaps TRBD2 (6 bases). The CDR3 extends over 18 amino acids. V lost 4 bases and J lost 4, with 23 bases in between. Germline V gene data show CDR1 as SGHNT and CDR2 as YYREEE (reference sequence). The CDR3 DNA reads as TGTGCCAGCAGCCCGAGGTCAGGAGGGGCCGCCGGCACCGGGGAGCTGTTTTTT. It codes for CASSPRSGGAAGTGELFF.

On this clone: Sequence at one end of the junction differs from germline and may be a read error. The chain uses TRBV7-9 and TRBJ2-5; TRBD1 matches at 10 bases. Germline V gene data show CDR1 as SEHNR and CDR2 as FQNEAQ (reference sequence). The CDR3 is made up of 14 amino acids. For the CDR3, the DNA is TGTGCCAGCAGTTTAGACAGGGGGCGGGAGACCCAGTACTTC. Protein product: CASSLDRGRETQYF.

This chain uses TRBV7-3 with TRBJ2-2, with a weak D call TRBD1 (6 bases). The CDR3 sequence is 15 residues long. The germline gives CDR1 SGHTA, CDR2 FQGTGA. Trimming took off 1 base at V and 6 bases at J, with 12 bases between the two ends. CDR3 residues: CASSLIGGLAGELFF. CDR3 in DNA: TGTGCCAGCAGCTTAATAGGGGGATTGGCCGGGGAGCTGTTTTTT.

This clone was counted a few times. The chain uses TRBV28 and TRBJ1-2, with D maybe TRBD1 (6 bases). The CDR3 contains 15 residues. The germline V and J ends were trimmed by 7 bases and 5 bases, with 20 bases remaining between them. Germline values: CDR1 MDHEN, CDR2 SYDVKM. The CDR3 loop reads CASTWGQGNVYGYTF. The DNA for the CDR3 is TGTGCCAGCACCTGGGGGCAGGGAAACGTTTATGGCTACACCTTC.

V is TRBV7-3 and J is TRBJ2-3, with D possibly TRBD2 on 5 matching bases. This CDR3 is built from 14 residues. Trimming took off 3 bases at V and 1 base at J, with 8 bases between the two ends. CDR1 and CDR2 (germline): SGHTA, FQGTGA. The CDR3 DNA reads as TGTGCCAGCAGCTTTGACGGGGGCACAGATACGCAGTATTTT. It encodes CASSFDGGTDTQYF.

This clone occurred once. The chain links TRBV27 to TRBJ1-5; tentative D call: TRBD1 (5 bases). Germline lookup yields CDR1 MNHEY and CDR2 SMNVEV (reference sequence). The CDR3 covers 14 residues. The V end was cut by 3 bases, the J end by 4 bases, with 10 bases between. CDR3 amino acids: CASSFGGRNQPQHF. Here the CDR3 DNA reads TGTGCCAGCAGTTTCGGGGGTAGGAATCAGCCCCAGCATTTT.

This rearrangement joins TRBV5-6 to TRBJ1-5; D unclear. There are 15 residues in the CDR3. With 4 bases removed from V and 0 bases from J, the gap between germline ends came to 11 bases. Germline assignment: CDR1 SGHDT and CDR2 YYEEEE. The CDR3 spells CASSLERYSNQPQHF. CDR3 DNA: TGTGCCAGCAGCCTAGAGAGGTATAGCAATCAGCCCCAGCATTTT.

The chain links TRBV30 to TRBJ1-3; the D gene is possibly TRBD1 (6 bases). The V and J ends lost 4 bases and 1 base respectively, with 11 bases between them. The CDR3 runs to 14 residues. Germline V gene lookup returns CDR1 GTSNPN and CDR2 SVGIG (reference sequence). As DNA, the CDR3 is TGTGCCTGGAAGATACAGGGTTCTGGAAACACCATATATTTT. It translates to CAWKIQGSGNTIYF.

The chain recombines TRBV7-2 with TRBJ2-6; TRBD2 matches 10 bases. This CDR3 comprises 19 residues. CDR1 SGHTA and CDR2 FQGNSA come from the germline V gene. J was trimmed by 0 bases and V by 6 bases; bases with no gene match: 11. The CDR3, as DNA: TGTGCCAGCAGGAACTCAGCGGGAGGGCCGAGCTCTGGGGCCAACGTCCTGACTTTC. It yields the protein CASRNSAGGPSSGANVLTF.

This clone has more than one count but fewer than ten. The chain carries TRBV9 and TRBJ1-4; D ambiguous. The CDR3 consists of 14 residues. Germline V lookup: CDR1 SGDLS, CDR2 YYNGEE. Trimming took off 2 bases at V and 8 bases at J, with 13 bases between the two ends. CDR3: CASSVPGMGEKLFF. The CDR3 region has the DNA TGTGCCAGCAGCGTCCCGGGGATGGGGGAAAAACTGTTTTTT.

J is TRBJ2-5 and V is TRBV7-2; 9 bases are a match to TRBD2. CDR1 and CDR2 from the germline V gene are SGHTA and FQGNSA. This CDR3 has 15 residues. Trimming removed 6 bases from V and 4 bases from J; junction bases left unmatched: 9. The CDR3 protein is CASSYSGSKGETQYF. The CDR3 nucleotides read TGTGCCAGCAGTTATAGCGGGAGCAAGGGAGAGACCCAGTACTTC.

The gene calls are TRBV27 and TRBJ2-4; a weak D match, TRBD1 (6 bases). V was pared by 6 bases and J by 0 bases, with 15 bases between. Germline values: CDR1 MNHEY, CDR2 SMNVEV (reference sequence). CDR3 length: 16 amino acids. CDR3 in DNA: TGTGCCAGCAGCAGGGGCCTAAATCTAGCCAAAAACATTCAGTACTTC. Its translation is CASSRGLNLAKNIQYF.

The rearrangement joins TRBV9 to TRBJ2-5; TRBD2 is a possible D gene (5 bases). The J call may be wrong; the DNA end is better matched by TRBJ2-7. This CDR3 spans 16 amino acids. The germline gives CDR1 SGDLS, CDR2 YYNGEE. The CDR3 DNA follows: TGTGCCAGCAGCGTAGAAGTAGGCGGGTACTCCTACGAGCAGTACTTC. Protein sequence: CASSVEVGGYSYEQYF.

The chain combines TRBV7-2 with TRBJ2-7, with 9 bases matching TRBD2. The CDR3 consists of 14 residues. The germline V gene has CDR1 SGHTA and CDR2 FQGNSA. V was clipped by 5 bases and J by 3 bases; unmatched bases: 5. CDR3 residues: CASSPGLADYEQYF. The CDR3 DNA reads as TGTGCCAGCAGCCCGGGACTAGCTGACTACGAGCAGTACTTC.

This chain uses TRBV30 with TRBJ1-2, with 7 bases fitting TRBD1. Trimming at V came to 2 bases and at J to 4 bases, leaving 1 base not matched to a gene. The CDR3 sequence is 12 residues long. The germline V gene encodes CDR1 GTSNPN and CDR2 SVGIG (reference sequence). The CDR3 region is CAWSPGGYGYTF. CDR3 sequence (DNA): TGTGCCTGGAGTCCAGGGGGCTATGGCTACACCTTC.

The chain joins TRBV27 to TRBJ2-1; 7 nucleotides agree with TRBD2. The CDR3 sequence is 16 residues long. Trimming cost V 3 bases and J 0 bases; bases outside gene matches: 5. CDR1 is MNHEY, CDR2 SMNVEV, per germline (reference sequence). The CDR3 DNA sequence: TGTGCCAGCAGTTTTAACCGCGGGAGCTCCTACAATGAGCAGTTCTTC. Its protein product is CASSFNRGSSYNEQFF.

The chain carries TRBV10-3 and TRBJ1-1; 9 positions match TRBD1. Germline CDR1 reads ENHRY; CDR2 reads SYGVKD. CDR3 length: 14 residues. The J segment lost 3 bases and the V segment lost 6 bases, leaving 5 bases of the junction unmatched. The CDR3: CAISLGQGDTEAFF. As DNA, the CDR3 is TGTGCCATCAGCCTGGGACAGGGAGACACTGAAGCTTTCTTT.